These T cell receptor beta chains were read from a single sample in a study of CD8+CD57+ T cells in acquired aplastic anemia. One entry per CDR3 protein, called by TCRdb with MiXCR from the reads. The sample carries under 500,000 distinct CDR3 sequences, about a third recorded once. The sample taken for sequencing was sorted CD4+, CD8+, or CD8+CD57+ T cells (not recorded which) from PBMCs. The receptors here all came from a human donor with aplastic anemia. CDR3s include the opening cysteine and the closing phenylalanine or tryptophan. A D gene is named only where the DNA matches it firmly. The size field is filled for only some rows; it gives once, few, many or a size class.

.,TRBV7-2,TRBJ2-7,many,TGTGCCAGCAGCTTAGTTACGGGCCCGTCCTACGAGCAGTACTTC,CASSLVTGPSYEQYF
TRBD2,TRBV20-1,TRBJ2-3,few,TGCAGTGCTACCCGACTAGCGGCTAGCACAGATACGCAGTATTTT,CSATRLAASTDTQYF
TRBD1,TRBV7-3,TRBJ2-5,.,TGTGCCAGCAGCTTAACGATGACAGGGCCCTCACAGAAGTGCTTC,CASSLTMTGPSQKCF
TRBD1,TRBV11-2,TRBJ2-1,.,TGTGCCAGCAGCCGGGACAGGGGGACCCTCTACAATGAGCAGTTCTTC,CASSRDRGTLYNEQFF
.,TRBV29-1,TRBJ2-7,.,TGCAGCGTTGTGCAGGGGTCCTCCTACGAGCAGTACTTC,CSVVQGSSYEQYF
.,TRBV25-1,TRBJ1-1,.,TGTGCCAGCAGTGCGATCGGGGCTTACAACACTGAAGCTTTCTTT,CASSAIGAYNTEAFF
TRBD2,TRBV9,TRBJ2-7,.,TGTGCCAGCAGCGTAGGTCTAGCGGGTGTCTCCTACGAGCAGTACTTC,CASSVGLAGVSYEQYF
.,TRBV9,TRBJ2-1,few,TGTGCCAGCAGCCCGACTGCGGACTACACGTACAATGAGCAGTTCTTC,CASSPTADYTYNEQFF
.,TRBV19,TRBJ1-1,many,TGTGCCAGTAGTAGCGGGTTCTCGAACACTGAAGCTTTCTTT,CASSSGFSNTEAFF
.,TRBV2,TRBJ1-2,.,TGTGCCAGCAGTGTGTTGGGAAGCGATGGCTACACCTTC,CASSVLGSDGYTF
.,TRBV2,TRBJ1-1,many,TGTGCCAGCACTCTGAACACTGAAGCTTTCTTT,CASTLNTEAFF
TRBD1,TRBV6-1,TRBJ1-2,many,TGTGCCAGCGTTGACAGGGGATTCTACACCTTC,CASVDRGFYTF
.,TRBV7-9,TRBJ2-6,many,TGTGCCAGCAGCACCGGCTGGGACAACGTCCTGACTTTC,CASSTGWDNVLTF
TRBD2,TRBV5-1,TRBJ2-3,.,TGCGCCAGCAGCTTGGGACTAGCGATTACAGATACGCAGTATTTT,CASSLGLAITDTQYF
.,TRBV9,TRBJ2-5,many,TGTGCCAGCAGCGTAGGCAGTCGCGAGACCCAGTACTTC,CASSVGSRETQYF
TRBD1,TRBV7-9,TRBJ2-1,.,TGTGCCAGCAGCCTCGGACAGGCTGCTTACAATGAGCAGTTCTTC,CASSLGQAAYNEQFF
.,TRBV5-1,TRBJ2-5,.,TGCGCCAGCAGGCCCATACAGGCTAGATCACAAGAGACCCAGTACTTC,CASRPIQARSQETQYF
.,TRBV20-1,TRBJ2-1,.,TGCAGTGCGTTTAAGGGGGAGGGCCTCAATGAGCAGTTCTTC,CSAFKGEGLNEQFF